This TCR beta chain was sequenced during a study of T-cell reconstitution after alpha-beta-depleted transplantation in children. Unique molecular identifiers were incorporated during preparation of the TCRbeta library. TCRdb reanalysed the PCR reads using MiXCR and keeps one entry per CDR3 protein. This table holds hundreds of thousands of distinct CDR3 sequences, less than 35% found once. CDR1 and CDR2 (germline): SGHAT, FQDESV (reference sequence). V was clipped by 5 bases and J by 2 bases, with 26 bases between them. The CDR3 has 19 residues. The receptor comes from a human donor who donated a stem cell graft to a child with aplastic anemia. Sample: PBMCs from the stem cell graft donor, taken from the stem cell graft. J is TRBJ2-3 and V is TRBV11-1, with D tentatively TRBD1 or TRBD2 (6 bases each). DNA of the CDR3: TGTGCCAGCAGCGCACGAAGGGCCCGTGCGGGACACCACACAGATACGCAGTATTTT. Protein sequence: CASSARRARAGHHTDTQYF.